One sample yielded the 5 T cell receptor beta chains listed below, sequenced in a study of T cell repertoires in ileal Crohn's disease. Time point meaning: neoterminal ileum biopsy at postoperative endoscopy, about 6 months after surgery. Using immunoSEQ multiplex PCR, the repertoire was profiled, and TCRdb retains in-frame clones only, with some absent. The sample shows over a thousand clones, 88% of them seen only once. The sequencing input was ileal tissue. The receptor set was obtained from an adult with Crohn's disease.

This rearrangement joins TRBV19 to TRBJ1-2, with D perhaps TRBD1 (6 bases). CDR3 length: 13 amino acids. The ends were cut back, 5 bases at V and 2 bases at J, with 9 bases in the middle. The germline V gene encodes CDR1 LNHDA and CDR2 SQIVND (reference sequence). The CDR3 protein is CASSVTGNYGYTF. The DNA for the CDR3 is TGTGCCAGTAGTGTCACAGGGAACTATGGCTACACCTTC.

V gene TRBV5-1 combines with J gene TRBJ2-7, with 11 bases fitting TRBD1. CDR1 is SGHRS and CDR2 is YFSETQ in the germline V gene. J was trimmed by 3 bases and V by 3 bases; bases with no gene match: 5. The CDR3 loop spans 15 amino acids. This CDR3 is CASSYSGTGGYEQYF. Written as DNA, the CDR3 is TGCGCCAGCAGCTACTCCGGGACAGGGGGCTACGAGCAGTACTTC.

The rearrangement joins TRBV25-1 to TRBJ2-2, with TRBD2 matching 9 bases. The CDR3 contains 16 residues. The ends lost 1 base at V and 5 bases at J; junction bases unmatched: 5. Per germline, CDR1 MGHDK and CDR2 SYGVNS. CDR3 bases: TGTGCCAGCAGTGAATGGGGTCTAGCGGGGACCGGGGAGCTGTTTTTT. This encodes CASSEWGLAGTGELFF.

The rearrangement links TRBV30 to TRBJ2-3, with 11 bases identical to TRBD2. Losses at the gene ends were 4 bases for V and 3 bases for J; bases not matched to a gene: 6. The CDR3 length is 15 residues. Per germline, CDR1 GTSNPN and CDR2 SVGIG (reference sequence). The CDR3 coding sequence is TGTGCCTGGATGCCGACTAGCGGGACTACAGATACGCAGTATTTT. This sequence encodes CAWMPTSGTTDTQYF.

In nucleotides, the CDR3 is TGCGCCAGCAGCCAAGGTGCCAGCGGGGAAACAGATACGCAGTATTTT. It is translated as CASSQGASGETDTQYF. The chain links TRBV4-1 to TRBJ2-3; 7 bases agree with TRBD2. CDR3 size: 16 residues. The V gene end was trimmed by 1 base and the J gene end by 3 bases; junction bases not matched to a gene: 7. Germline V gives CDR1 MGHRA, CDR2 YSYEKL.